This T cell receptor (beta chain) was recovered during a study of spatial heterogeneity in lung cancer. Overall study context: A consistent excess of beta-chain over alpha-chain sequences was detected.

Specified time point: sample taken at primary tumor resection. The cohort: approximately 66 early-stage, untreated non-small cell lung cancer patients. Whole RNA came from tumor, nontumor lung or frozen PBMC and was sequenced without being sorted. This CDR3 has 13 amino acids. Per germline, CDR1 SGHKS and CDR2 YYEKEE (reference sequence). Between the trimmed V and J ends, which lost 0 bases and 3 bases, there was a span of 7 bases. TCRdb reanalysed the 5' RACE reads using MiXCR and keeps one entry per CDR3 protein. The data contain about 300 distinct CDR3 sequences, over 20% of them singletons. Specimen: normal lung tissue next to the tumor, collected at surgery. The sequence was obtained from a male donor with early-stage non-small cell lung cancer. The chain is built from TRBV5-5 and TRBJ2-7; D is ambiguous. The CDR3 region has the DNA TGTGCCAGCAGCTTGGGCGCACGCTACGAGCAGTACTTC. This sequence encodes CASSLGARYEQYF.